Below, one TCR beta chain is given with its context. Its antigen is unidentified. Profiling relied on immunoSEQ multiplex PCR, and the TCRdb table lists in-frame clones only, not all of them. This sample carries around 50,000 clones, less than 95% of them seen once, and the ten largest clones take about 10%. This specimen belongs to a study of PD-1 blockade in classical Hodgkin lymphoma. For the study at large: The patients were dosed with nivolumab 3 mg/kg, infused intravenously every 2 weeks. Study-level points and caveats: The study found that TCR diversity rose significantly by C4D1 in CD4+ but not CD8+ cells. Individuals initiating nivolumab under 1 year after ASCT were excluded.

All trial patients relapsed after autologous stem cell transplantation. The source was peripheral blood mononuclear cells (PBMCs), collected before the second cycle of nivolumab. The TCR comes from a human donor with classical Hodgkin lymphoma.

In DNA form, the CDR3 reads TGTGCCAGCAGCTTAGTGCAACGGGATACGCAGTATTTT. It codes for CASSLVQRDTQYF. The chain combines TRBV11-2 with TRBJ2-3; D not certain. Between the trimmed V and J ends, which lost 1 base and 6 bases, there was a span of 8 bases. The CDR3 extends over 13 amino acids. Germline CDR1 is SGHAT and CDR2 is FQNNGV.